This TCR beta chain was retrieved from a study of OX40 agonist ivuxolimab in advanced cancers. Blood samples were obtained at baseline, cycle 4 day 1, and cycle 7 day 1. Sequencing was performed with immunoSEQ multiplex PCR; in TCRdb, only in-frame clones are kept and a portion is missing. The sample holds tens of thousands of clones, 85% to 95% seen once. This clonotype was obtained from an adult with an advanced solid tumor such as melanoma, head and neck, liver or kidney cancer. The source was CD4+ or CD8+ T cells sorted from blood, collected in a trial of the OX40 agonist ivuxolimab.

The CDR3 DNA is TGTGCCAGCAGCTCGGCAGGGGCTGGGGCCAACGTCCTGACTTTC. Amino acid sequence: CASSSAGAGANVLTF. This chain connects TRBV7-6 to TRBJ2-6, with D perhaps matching TRBD1 (6 bases). Per the germline V gene, CDR1 is SGHVS and CDR2 is FNYEAQ. CDR3 length equals 15 residues. Trimming pared 4 bases from V and 2 bases from J, leaving 9 bases between.